The present T cell receptor beta chain was sequenced within a study of blood T cell repertoires in COVID-19. Original data processing: Nucleated cell number was recorded as an estimate derived from reference gene primer amplification. TCRdb's copy holds only in-frame clones and misses some; the assay was immunoSEQ multiplex PCR. V and J calls plus clone size are reproduced from that table; the DNA served to infer D and trimming. The repertoire holds over 100,000 clones, with 83% as singletons. The CDR3 has 14 residues. Per the germline V gene, CDR1 is SGHTS and CDR2 is YDEGEE. Trimming shortened V by 0 bases and J by 7 bases, and 11 bases separated the two germline ends.

Sequenced: peripheral blood. This clonotype originated in a woman in her sixties with acute or convalescent COVID-19. The rearrangement links TRBV5-8 to TRBJ2-1; D might be TRBD2 (5 bases). The DNA of the CDR3 is TGTGCCAGCAGCTTGGCCGGAGGTCATAATGAGCAGTTCTTC. This encodes CASSLAGGHNEQFF.